Below, 27 T cell receptor beta chains from the same sample are listed, as sequenced in a study of T cells in Graves' hyperthyroidism and ophthalmopathy. Regions amplified from RNA transcripts were the TCR beta CDR3 regions. HTBI primers were employed in a first-round RT-PCR of the TCR CDR3. TCRdb reanalysed the multiplex PCR reads using MiXCR and keeps one entry per CDR3 protein. The sample records hundreds of thousands of distinct CDR3 sequences, roughly 14% being singletons. Sequencing was done on a sample of blood. Receptor source: a man between 18 and 29 years old with Graves' ophthalmopathy.

Worth noting for this clonotype: At one of its ends the junction is not consistent with the germline gene, which may arise from a read error. The chain combines TRBV13 with TRBJ2-7, with unresolved D. Germline assignment: CDR1 PRHDT and CDR2 FYEKMQ (reference sequence). The CDR3 has 11 amino acids. CDR3: CASSKAYEQCF. The CDR3 DNA follows: TGTGCCAGCAGCAAGGCCTACGAGCAGTGCTTC.

This clonotype was seen at least ten times. The chain joins TRBV11-2 to TRBJ2-2; TRBD2 aligns across 9 bases. The V gene's germline CDR1 is SGHAT and CDR2 FQNNGV. CDR3 length equals 14 residues. J was trimmed by 6 bases and V by 4 bases; bases with no gene match: 3. CDR3 bases: TGTGCCAGCAGCTGGGGGACTAGCTCCGGGGAGCTGTTTTTT. It translates to CASSWGTSSGELFF.

This clonotype has more than one count but fewer than ten. The rearrangement uses TRBV6-1 and TRBJ1-4; 8 bases fit TRBD1. CDR1 and CDR2 (germline): MNHNS, SASEGT. This CDR3 region has 13 residues. V lost 6 bases, J lost 7 bases, and 4 bases stayed unmatched. Here the CDR3 reads CASSTGGSEKLFF. The CDR3 coding sequence is TGTGCCAGCAGCACAGGGGGTAGTGAAAAACTGTTTTTT.

This clonotype was detected many times. This chain uses TRBV5-1 with TRBJ1-1, with TRBD1 identical over 9 bases. The length of the CDR3 is 12 residues. Germline V lookup: CDR1 SGHRS, CDR2 YFSETQ. With 4 bases clipped from V and 7 bases from J, the junction kept 2 bases outside the gene matches. The DNA for the CDR3 is TGCGCCAGCAGCCTGGACAGGGGTGAAGCTTTCTTT. It yields the protein CASSLDRGEAFF.

This clonotype was counted at least ten times. The gene calls are TRBV6-5 and TRBJ2-7; D unresolved. Trimming cost V 0 bases and J 0 bases, with 15 bases left between them. CDR1 MNHEY and CDR2 SVGAGI come from the germline V gene. The CDR3 spans 17 residues. CDR3 sequence (DNA): TGTGCCAGCAGTTACTCGAAGGGTCTGGAGAGCTCCTACGAGCAGTACTTC. Protein product: CASSYSKGLESSYEQYF.

This clonotype has at least ten counts. The CDR3 region has the DNA TGTGCCAGCAGTGTGGAGGGGAACACTGAAGCTTTCTTT. Translation gives CASSVEGNTEAFF. The V call is TRBV2, the J call TRBJ1-1; D is unclear. The CDR3 contains 13 residues. V was shortened by 4 bases and J by 1 base, with 7 bases between the two germline ends. Per the germline V gene, CDR1 is SNHLY and CDR2 is FYNNEI.

This clonotype occurred many times. The chain recombines TRBV5-1 with TRBJ1-1; D possibly corresponds to TRBD1 (5 bases). Germline CDR1 is SGHRS and CDR2 is YFSETQ. V was cut by 6 bases and J by 1 base, with 16 bases left in between. The CDR3 sequence is 15 residues long. The CDR3 region is CASTKIWGKNTEAFF. The CDR3 region has the DNA TGCGCCAGCACCAAAATCTGGGGGAAGAACACTGAAGCTTTCTTT.

This clonotype has ten or more counts. The chain combines TRBV12-3 or TRBV12-4 with TRBJ1-2; TRBD1 matches 7 bases. The CDR3 has 14 residues. V trimming: 6 bases; J trimming: 3 bases; junction bases outside the gene matches: 7. This CDR3 reads CASRRRQGDYGYTF. The CDR3 DNA reads TGTGCCAGCAGGCGGAGACAGGGAGACTATGGCTACACCTTC.

A note on this clonotype: It may be a read error: a sequence one base away is much more abundant. The chain joins TRBV7-2 to TRBJ1-1, with a weak D call TRBD1 (5 bases). Germline CDR1 SGHTA, CDR2 FQGNSA. The V end was cut by 5 bases, the J end by 4 bases, with 14 bases between. The CDR3 loop spans 14 amino acids. The CDR3 DNA reads TGTGCCAGCAGCGAAAGGGGCGGTAGCACTGAAGCTTTCTTT. It specifies CASSERGGSTEAFF.

Many counts were recorded for this clonotype. The genes are TRBV28 and TRBJ2-3, with 9 bases lining up with TRBD2. Germline CDR1 MDHEN, CDR2 SYDVKM. V lost 4 bases to trimming and J lost 0 bases; unmatched junction nucleotides: 5. The CDR3 has 16 amino acids. CDR3 in amino acids: CASSSATSGSTDTQYF. The CDR3 nucleotides read TGTGCCAGCAGTTCAGCGACTAGCGGTAGCACAGATACGCAGTATTTT.

This clonotype was seen ten or more times. V and J are TRBV7-2 and TRBJ2-3; 7 bases map to TRBD2. V shed 6 bases and J 6 bases; nucleotides not matched to a gene: 9. This CDR3 is 14 amino acids long. Germline V lookup: CDR1 SGHTA, CDR2 FQGNSA. The chain's CDR3 is CASSSMGGGDTQYF. The DNA for the CDR3 is TGTGCCAGCAGTTCAATGGGGGGGGGGGATACGCAGTATTTT.

Ten or more counts support this clonotype. The chain is built from TRBV5-1 and TRBJ2-7; 8 bases are a match to TRBD1. With 3 bases clipped from V and 2 bases from J, the junction kept 4 bases outside the gene matches. This CDR3 contains 14 residues. Germline V CDR1 and CDR2: SGHRS, YFSETQ. The CDR3 DNA sequence: TGCGCCAGCAGCTATTGGACAGGGACCTACGAGCAGTACTTC. Amino acid sequence: CASSYWTGTYEQYF.

V is TRBV27 and J is TRBJ2-1; 7 positions match TRBD2. Germline V CDR1 and CDR2: MNHEY, SMNVEV (reference sequence). V was clipped by 8 bases and J by 9 bases; unmatched bases: 4. The CDR3 is 11 residues long. The CDR3 DNA reads TGTGCCAGCGCGTGGGGGGGTGAGCAGTTCTTC. Encoded protein: CASAWGGEQFF.

This clonotype showed up many times. The rearrangement links TRBV11-2 to TRBJ2-7; TRBD2 might be the D (7 bases). CDR1 is SGHAT and CDR2 is FQNNGV in the germline V gene. Trimming took off 1 base at V and 5 bases at J, with 12 bases between the two ends. This CDR3 contains 14 residues. The CDR3 protein is CASSLVSGGHEQYF. The CDR3 DNA is TGTGCCAGCAGCTTAGTGTCCGGGGGGCACGAGCAGTACTTC.

At least ten counts were recorded for this clonotype. The chain combines TRBV10-3 with TRBJ2-7; 7 nucleotides line up with TRBD2. J gave up 0 bases and V 3 bases, and 8 bases lay outside the gene matches. Looked up from germline, CDR1 is ENHRY and CDR2 is SYGVKD. This CDR3 is built from 16 residues. DNA of the CDR3: TGTGCCATCAGTGACCGTAGCGGGCCCAGCTCCTACGAGCAGTACTTC. It specifies CAISDRSGPSSYEQYF.

This clonotype was seen at least ten times. The chain joins TRBV2 to TRBJ1-5, with 10 nucleotides matching TRBD1. Germline CDR1 and CDR2: SNHLY and FYNNEI. Losses at the gene ends were 9 bases for V and 0 bases for J; bases not matched to a gene: 5. This CDR3 is 15 amino acids long. In nucleotides, the CDR3 is TGTGCCAGAGGAGGGACAGGGGATAGCAATCAGCCCCAGCATTTT. This translates into CARGGTGDSNQPQHF.

The V and J genes are TRBV6-2 or TRBV6-3 and TRBJ1-2; tentatively, D is TRBD1 (6 bases). V dropped 3 bases and J dropped 8 bases, with 16 bases sitting between them. CDR3 size: 14 residues. Germline CDR1 is MNHEY and CDR2 is SVGEGT. The DNA for the CDR3 is TGTGCCAGCAGTTATTTCGGACAGACTTTAGGCTACACCTTC. Its translation: CASSYFGQTLGYTF.

The sample holds many counts of this clonotype. This chain connects TRBV5-1 to TRBJ2-1; 10 nucleotides line up with TRBD2. CDR3 length: 19 residues. Trimming at V came to 0 bases and at J to 0 bases, leaving 9 bases not matched to a gene. CDR1 SGHRS and CDR2 YFSETQ come from the germline V gene. The CDR3 loop is CASSLALAGGGSSYNEQFF. Written as DNA, the CDR3 is TGCGCCAGCAGCTTGGCCTTAGCGGGAGGCGGGAGCTCCTACAATGAGCAGTTCTTC.

This clonotype was seen many times. J is TRBJ1-2 and V is TRBV30; the match to TRBD1 covers 8 bases. The CDR3 has 13 amino acids. Germline lookup yields CDR1 GTSNPN and CDR2 SVGIG (reference sequence). V trimming: 5 bases; J trimming: 2 bases; junction bases outside the gene matches: 4. The CDR3 spells CAWGQGANYGYTF. CDR3 nucleotides: TGTGCCTGGGGGCAGGGGGCGAACTATGGCTACACCTTC.

The chain uses TRBV5-6 and TRBJ2-7, with TRBD2 identical over 7 bases. Germline CDR1 is SGHDT and CDR2 is YYEEEE. The junction had 5 bases not matched to a gene; V was cut back by 5 bases and J by 0 bases. The length of the CDR3 is 14 residues. The CDR3 region has the DNA TGTGCCAGCAGGAACCTAGCGGCCTCCTACGAGCAGTACTTC. Protein product: CASRNLAASYEQYF.

The chain combines TRBV18 with TRBJ1-5; TRBD1 might be the D (6 bases). The CDR3 length is 15 residues. Germline-derived CDR1 and CDR2 are KGHSH and LQKENI. Trimming removed 6 bases at V and 4 bases at J, with 16 bases between. CDR3 protein: CASSPGEGGNQPQHF. The CDR3 nucleotides read TGTGCCAGCTCCCCGGGAGAGGGGGGAAATCAGCCCCAGCATTTT.

This clonotype was counted ten times or more. The genes are TRBV27 and TRBJ1-1, with D uncertain. The germline gives CDR1 MNHEY, CDR2 SMNVEV (reference sequence). The CDR3 runs to 14 residues. V gave up 4 bases and J gave up 3 bases, with 12 bases separating them. The CDR3 bases are TGTGCCAGCAGTTCGGGGAAACAGTACACTGAAGCTTTCTTT. It translates to CASSSGKQYTEAFF.

This chain uses TRBV10-3 with TRBJ1-1, with 10 bases matching TRBD1. Germline trimming cut 10 bases from V and 4 bases from J; bases unmatched to any gene: 6. Germline loops: CDR1 ENHRY, CDR2 SYGVKD. The CDR3 has 13 amino acids. The chain's CDR3 is CATTGQGGTEAFF. The CDR3 DNA reads TGTGCCACCACCGGACAGGGGGGCACTGAAGCTTTCTTT.

This clonotype counts as medium-sized. The rearrangement joins TRBV7-6 to TRBJ2-1, with D perhaps TRBD2 (5 bases). The CDR3 has 14 residues. Germline CDR1 SGHVS, CDR2 FNYEAQ. V lost 5 bases, J lost 2 bases, and 10 bases lay in between. The CDR3 is CASSEGSPYNEQFF. CDR3 sequence (DNA): TGTGCCAGCAGCGAGGGATCGCCCTACAATGAGCAGTTCTTC.

This clonotype has at least ten counts. This chain links TRBV7-8 with TRBJ2-4; D might be TRBD1 (6 bases). Trimming cost V 1 base and J 9 bases, with 7 bases left between them. From germline, CDR1 is SGHVS and CDR2 FQNEAQ. The CDR3 sequence is 12 residues long. The CDR3 loop is CASSLEGGIQYF. Written as DNA, the CDR3 is TGTGCCAGCAGCTTAGAAGGGGGCATTCAGTACTTC. Supplemented by reference TRBV7-8 and TRBJ2-4, the full variable domain reads GAGVSQSPRYKVAKRGQDVALRCDPISGHVSLFWYQQALGQGPEFLTYFQNEAQLDKSGLPSDRFFAERPEGSVSTLKIQRTQQEDSAVYLCASSLEGGIQYFGAGTRLSVL.

This chain joins TRBV3-1 and TRBJ2-7; maybe TRBD1 (6 bases). Germline lookup yields CDR1 LGHDT and CDR2 YNNKEL (reference sequence). The V end was cut by 4 bases, the J end by 3 bases, with 16 bases between. The CDR3 has 15 residues. The CDR3 DNA reads TGTGCCAGCAGCCCGTTTCCCGGACAGCTCTACGAGCAGTACTTC. This codes for CASSPFPGQLYEQYF.

This clonotype was counted at least ten times. The chain recombines TRBV28 with TRBJ1-4, with a possible D match to TRBD1 (5 bases). Trimming removed 5 bases at V and 4 bases at J, with 17 bases between. Germline V gives CDR1 MDHEN, CDR2 SYDVKM. CDR3 size: 16 residues. The CDR3 sequence: CASSRRWGRLNEKLFF. In DNA form, the CDR3 reads TGTGCCAGCAGTAGACGTTGGGGGAGACTTAATGAAAAACTGTTTTTT.